The 15 T cell receptor beta chains below were found in one sample sequenced in a study. TCRdb redid the calling of the RT-PCR reads with MiXCR, one entry per CDR3 protein. The sample has about 700,000 distinct CDR3 sequences, approximately 15% seen once. Source material: memory CD4+ T cells from blood. These receptor sequences come from a female donor in good health, serving as a healthy control.

This clonotype was counted between two and nine times. The chain recombines TRBV18 with TRBJ2-1, with unresolved D. V was trimmed by 1 base and J by 9 bases, leaving 4 bases between them. The germline gives CDR1 KGHSH, CDR2 LQKENI. The CDR3 loop spans 11 amino acids. The CDR3 loop reads CASSPLAEQFF. The CDR3, as DNA: TGTGCCAGCTCACCACTAGCTGAGCAGTTCTTC.

This chain links TRBV4-1 with TRBJ2-1; D not resolved. CDR3 length: 16 residues. Germline CDR1 and CDR2: MGHRA and YSYEKL. V lost 0 bases, J lost 0 bases, and 9 bases lay in between. For the CDR3, the DNA is TGCGCCAGCAGCCAAGAGGGGTCGAGCTCCTACAATGAGCAGTTCTTC. This sequence encodes CASSQEGSSSYNEQFF.

The V and J genes are TRBV15 and TRBJ1-6; possibly TRBD1 for D (6 bases). The V gene lost 2 bases and the J gene lost 10 bases, with 21 bases spanning the gap. The CDR3 covers 17 residues. Germline CDR1 LNHNV, CDR2 YYDKDF (reference sequence). The CDR3: CATSRSGQRLGRSPLHF. In DNA, the CDR3 is TGTGCCACCAGCAGAAGCGGACAGCGCCTTGGGAGGTCACCCCTCCACTTT.

This clonotype was counted many times. V and J are TRBV6-5 and TRBJ1-1, with D possibly matching TRBD1 (6 bases). Germline CDR1 reads MNHEY; CDR2 reads SVGAGI. The ends were cut back, 5 bases at V and 5 bases at J, with 18 bases in the middle. CDR3 length equals 15 residues. The CDR3 here is CASSPPGGGRTEAFF. DNA of the CDR3: TGTGCCAGCAGTCCCCCGGGGGGCGGCAGAACTGAAGCTTTCTTT.

This clonotype was observed at least ten times. This chain connects TRBV18 to TRBJ1-2, with 7 positions matching TRBD1. After removal of 8 bases from V and 4 bases from J, the junction contained 10 bases not matched to a gene. This CDR3 comprises 14 residues. From germline, CDR1 is KGHSH and CDR2 LQKENI. CDR3 sequence (DNA): TGTGCCAGCAACCGACAGGGTCTGCTCTATGGCTACACCTTC. This sequence encodes CASNRQGLLYGYTF.

The V and J genes are TRBV4-2 and TRBJ2-7; D might be TRBD2 (5 bases). The CDR3 has 14 amino acids. V lost 1 base, J lost 0 bases, and 7 bases lay in between. Germline CDR1 and CDR2: LGHNA and YNFKEQ. DNA for the CDR3: TGTGCCAGCAGCCAAGGAGGGAACTCCTACGAGCAGTACTTC. Translated, it gives CASSQGGNSYEQYF.

The chain's CDR3 is CASRGVSYNEQFF. The CDR3 nucleotides read TGTGCCAGCCGGGGTGTTTCCTACAATGAGCAGTTCTTC. This chain joins TRBV19 and TRBJ2-1; D is perhaps TRBD2 (5 bases). V lost 9 bases, J lost 1 base, and 10 bases lay in between. CDR1 LNHDA and CDR2 SQIVND come from the germline V gene (reference sequence). The CDR3 has 13 amino acids.

Of note for this clonotype: A single base separates this from a much larger clone, so it may be a read error. The gene calls are TRBV5-6 and TRBJ2-1; D not resolved. CDR3 length: 17 amino acids. Germline CDR1 reads SGHDT; CDR2 reads YYEEEE. In DNA form, the CDR3 reads TGTGCCAGCAGCTCCCTTGCAGGAGCTTGGCTTCACAATGTGCAGTTCTTC. Its translation: CASSSLAGAWLHNVQFF.

J is TRBJ1-2 and V is TRBV30, with D perhaps TRBD1 (5 bases). This CDR3 has 14 residues. V lost 2 bases, J lost 0 bases, and 10 bases lay in between. The germline V gene encodes CDR1 GTSNPN and CDR2 SVGIG (reference sequence). The CDR3 DNA follows: TGTGCCTGGAGTTGGGGGGTAGCTAACTATGGCTACACCTTC. Translating gives CAWSWGVANYGYTF.

The chain recombines TRBV6-5 with TRBJ1-1, with TRBD1 matching over 7 bases. The CDR3 sequence is 12 residues long. V was pared by 5 bases and J by 12 bases, with 9 bases of the junction left unmatched. Germline V CDR1 and CDR2: MNHEY, SVGAGI. In DNA, the CDR3 is TGTGCCAGCAGTCCCCCCGACAGGGTTTCTTTCTTT. Encoded protein: CASSPPDRVSFF.

This clonotype was counted only a few times. The V and J genes are TRBV30 and TRBJ1-1, with a weak D call TRBD1 (5 bases). The V end was cut by 1 base, the J end by 5 bases, with 11 bases between. In germline, CDR1 is GTSNPN, CDR2 SVGIG (reference sequence). CDR3 size: 13 residues. Written as DNA, the CDR3 is TGTGCCTGGAGTGGATCAGGGTTGACTGAAGCTTTCTTT. Protein sequence: CAWSGSGLTEAFF. The full variable domain, its missing parts supplied by reference TRBV30 and TRBJ1-1, is SQTIHQWPATLVQPVGSPLSLECTVEGTSNPNLYWYRQAAGRGLQLLFYSVGIGQISSEVPQNLSASRPQDRQFILSSKKLLLSDSGFYLCAWSGSGLTEAFFGQGTRLTVV.

This clonotype was seen many times. The chain is built from TRBV6-4 and TRBJ1-1; maybe TRBD1 (5 bases). The CDR3 has 19 residues. Germline assignment: CDR1 MRHNA and CDR2 SNTAGT. V lost 2 bases and J lost 2, with 24 bases in between. The CDR3 here is CASSDDIGTPVDYNTEAFF. The CDR3 region has the DNA TGTGCCAGCAGTGACGACATTGGGACCCCCGTTGATTACAACACTGAAGCTTTCTTT.

This clonotype was observed at least ten times. This chain uses TRBV4-3 with TRBJ2-3, with 9 positions matching TRBD2. V dropped 0 bases and J dropped 2; count of bases not matched to a gene: 3. Germline CDR1 and CDR2: LGHNA and YSLEER. The CDR3 runs to 16 residues. CDR3 in DNA: TGCGCCAGCAGCCAAGAAGCTAGCGGGGACACAGATACGCAGTATTTT. Translated: CASSQEASGDTDTQYF.

This clonotype occurred many times. This chain uses TRBV3-1 with TRBJ1-2; 7 positions agree with TRBD1. This CDR3 contains 15 residues. CDR1 is LGHDT, CDR2 YNNKEL, per germline (reference sequence). Germline trimming cut 2 bases from V and 8 bases from J; bases unmatched to any gene: 11. CDR3 loop: CASSQRRQGTSGYTF. Here the CDR3 DNA reads TGTGCCAGCAGCCAAAGGCGACAGGGTACTTCAGGCTACACCTTC.

The chain combines TRBV6-5 with TRBJ2-1; D remains unclear. The V gene's germline CDR1 is MNHEY and CDR2 SVGAGI. The CDR3 length is 14 residues. The V and J ends lost 11 bases and 1 base respectively, with 15 bases between them. The CDR3 DNA is TGTGCCTGCATCGTCAGTGCTTCCTACAATGAGCAGTTCTTC. The encoded protein is CACIVSASYNEQFF.